This T cell receptor beta chain appears in the sequencing data of a study of cytomegalovirus exposure and HLA in healthy donors. The wider study: Early release data held tens of millions of unique TCRs from HLA-typed donors.

Study results and limitations: Some public TCRs appeared in many individuals, while most sequences were rare. Presence/absence analyses rested on an assumption that sequencing depth was roughly uniform across donors.

As concerns this clone: Its antigen remains unknown.

Germline CDR1 reads SGHTA; CDR2 reads FQGNSA. The CDR3 is 15 residues long. V gave up 4 bases and J gave up 0 bases, with 11 bases separating them. All donors participated as healthy donors of bone marrow. With 60 Vbeta and 13 Jbeta primers, the PCR was carried out. Some clones are missing from TCRdb's copy, which holds only in-frame ones; the method was immunoSEQ multiplex PCR. The sample carries over 100,000 clones, about three quarters recorded once. The sequenced material came from PBMCs. V usage is TRBV7-2 and J usage is TRBJ2-3, with D possibly TRBD1 on 5 matching bases. This TCR derives from a woman aged 25 to 39 in good health and CMV-seropositive. The CDR3 nucleotides are TGTGCCAGCAGCTCCGACAGAACTAGCACAGATACGCAGTATTTT. Encoded protein: CASSSDRTSTDTQYF.